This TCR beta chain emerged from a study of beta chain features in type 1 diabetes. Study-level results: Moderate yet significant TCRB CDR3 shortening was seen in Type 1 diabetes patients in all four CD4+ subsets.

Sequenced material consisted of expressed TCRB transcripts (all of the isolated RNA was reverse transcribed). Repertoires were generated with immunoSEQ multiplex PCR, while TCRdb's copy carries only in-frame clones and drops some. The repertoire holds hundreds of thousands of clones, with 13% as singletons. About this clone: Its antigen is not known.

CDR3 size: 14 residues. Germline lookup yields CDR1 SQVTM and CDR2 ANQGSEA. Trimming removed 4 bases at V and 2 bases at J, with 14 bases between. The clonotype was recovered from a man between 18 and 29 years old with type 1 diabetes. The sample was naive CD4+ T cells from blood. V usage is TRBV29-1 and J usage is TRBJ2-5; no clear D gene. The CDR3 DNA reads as TGCAGCGTTGGGTTTCGACTGGCTCAAGAGACCCAGTACTTC. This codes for CSVGFRLAQETQYF.